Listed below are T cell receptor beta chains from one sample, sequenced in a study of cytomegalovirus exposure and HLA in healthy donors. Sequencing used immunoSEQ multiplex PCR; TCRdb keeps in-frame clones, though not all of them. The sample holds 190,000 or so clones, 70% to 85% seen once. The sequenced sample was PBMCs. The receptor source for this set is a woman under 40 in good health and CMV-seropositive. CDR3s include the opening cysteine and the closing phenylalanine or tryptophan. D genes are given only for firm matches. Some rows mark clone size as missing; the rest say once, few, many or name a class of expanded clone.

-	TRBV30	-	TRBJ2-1	CAWTGTQLANEQFF	TGTGCCTGGACCGGGACTCAGCTGGCCAATGAGCAGTTCTTC
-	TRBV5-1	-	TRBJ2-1	CASSFGTHEQFF	TGCGCCAGCAGCTTTGGGACTCATGAGCAGTTCTTC
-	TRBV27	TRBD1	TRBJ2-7	CARTGGRDHEQYF	TGTGCCAGAACAGGGGGAAGGGACCACGAGCAGTACTTC
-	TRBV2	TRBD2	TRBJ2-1	CASSTSVALGEQFF	TGTGCCAGCAGCACTAGCGTCGCCCTCGGGGAGCAGTTCTTC
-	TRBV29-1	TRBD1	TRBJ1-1	CSAQGDTEAFF	TGCAGCGCACAGGGGGACACTGAAGCTTTCTTT
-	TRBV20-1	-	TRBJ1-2	CSASDGYTF	TGCAGTGCTAGCGATGGCTACACCTTC
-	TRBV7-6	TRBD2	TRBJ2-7	CASSFYSSGGSSYEQYF	TGTGCCAGCAGCTTTTACTCTAGCGGGGGAAGCTCCTACGAGCAGTACTTC
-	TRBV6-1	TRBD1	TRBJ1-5	CASSEAHRGGSNQPQHF	TGTGCCAGCAGTGAAGCGCACAGGGGGGGAAGCAATCAGCCCCAGCATTTT
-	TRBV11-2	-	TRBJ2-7	CASSPPRSGYEQYF	TGTGCCAGCAGTCCCCCGAGGTCAGGGTACGAGCAGTACTTC
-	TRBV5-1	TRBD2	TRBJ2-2	CASSLGLAGIGNTGELFF	TGCGCCAGCAGCTTAGGACTAGCGGGTATTGGGAACACCGGGGAGCTGTTTTTT
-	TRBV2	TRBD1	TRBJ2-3	CASGTGLTDTQYF	TGTGCCAGCGGGACAGGGTTGACAGATACGCAGTATTTT
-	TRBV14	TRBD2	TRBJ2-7	CASSKISGTLEQYF	TGTGCCAGCAGCAAGATTAGCGGGACGCTCGAGCAGTACTTC
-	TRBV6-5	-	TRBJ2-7	CASRPNGAYEQYF	TGTGCCAGCAGGCCTAACGGGGCCTACGAGCAGTACTTC
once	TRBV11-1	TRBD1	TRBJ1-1	CASSLVGGQGQNTEAFF	TGTGCCAGCAGCTTAGTCGGCGGACAGGGTCAGAACACTGAAGCTTTCTTT
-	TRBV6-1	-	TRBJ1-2	CASSVWGEDGYTF	TGTGCCAGCAGTGTATGGGGAGAAGATGGCTACACCTTC
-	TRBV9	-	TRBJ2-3	CASSVAGGSTDTQYF	TGTGCCAGCAGCGTAGCCGGGGGTAGCACAGATACGCAGTATTTT
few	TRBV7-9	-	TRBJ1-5	CASSLLGDSNQPQHF	TGTGCCAGCAGCTTACTGGGCGACAGTAACCAGCCCCAGCATTTT
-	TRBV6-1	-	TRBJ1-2	CASSPQSNYGYTF	TGTGCCAGCAGTCCACAGTCTAACTATGGCTACACCTTC
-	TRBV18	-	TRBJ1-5	CASSRPTERNQPQHF	TGTGCCAGCTCCCGCCCGACAGAAAGAAATCAGCCCCAGCATTTT
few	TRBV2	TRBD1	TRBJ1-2	CASLVNRGPYGYTF	TGTGCCAGCCTAGTGAACAGGGGGCCCTATGGCTACACCTTC